Presented here are 5 T cell receptor beta chains from one specimen sequenced in a study of shared clonotypes between healthy human individuals. Naive CD8 isolation took CD45RO-negative cells positively selected for CCR7 and excluded terminally differentiated effector memory CD45RA+ cells. Measured with immunoSEQ multiplex PCR; TCRdb has only the in-frame clones, and not every one. The sample shows some 2,000,000 clones, about 95% of them seen only once. Sequenced material: naive CD8+ T cells sorted from blood. These receptors were collected from a man between 18 and 29 years old in good health.

V usage is TRBV4-1 and J usage is TRBJ1-5; no clear D gene. Germline V gene data show CDR1 as MGHRA and CDR2 as YSYEKL. The CDR3 length is 14 residues. V dropped 0 bases and J dropped 9 bases, with 12 bases sitting between them. CDR3 loop: CASSQDLLLSPQHF. The DNA for the CDR3 is TGCGCCAGCAGCCAAGACCTCCTCCTTTCGCCCCAGCATTTT.

This chain uses TRBV6-6 with TRBJ2-5, with 11 nucleotides matching TRBD1. With 1 base clipped from V and 5 bases from J, the junction kept 6 bases outside the gene matches. This CDR3 is built from 16 residues. Per the germline V gene, CDR1 is MNHNY and CDR2 is SVGAGI (reference sequence). The CDR3 region is CASSYLWTGGMETQYF. In DNA form, the CDR3 reads TGTGCCAGCAGTTACTTGTGGACAGGGGGCATGGAGACCCAGTACTTC.

The gene calls are TRBV11-2 and TRBJ2-7; 13 bases agree with TRBD2. The CDR3 length is 15 residues. V dropped 4 bases and J dropped 6; count of bases not matched to a gene: 6. Per the germline V gene, CDR1 is SGHAT and CDR2 is FQNNGV. The CDR3 spells CASSSGTSGVSEQYF. DNA for the CDR3: TGTGCCAGCAGCTCTGGGACTAGCGGGGTCTCCGAGCAGTACTTC.

The chain carries TRBV27 and TRBJ2-1; D unclear. Trimming left V 7 bases short and J 4 bases short, with 8 bases between. Per germline, CDR1 MNHEY and CDR2 SMNVEV (reference sequence). The CDR3 is made up of 12 amino acids. DNA of the CDR3: TGTGCCAGCACAGACTTGTACAATGAGCAGTTCTTC. This encodes CASTDLYNEQFF.

V and J are TRBV6-5 and TRBJ2-1; no definite D call. This CDR3 has 13 amino acids. From germline, CDR1 is MNHEY and CDR2 SVGAGI. The V end lost 2 bases, the J end lost 9 bases, and 11 bases lay between the germline ends. CDR3 sequence (DNA): TGTGCCAGCAGTTACGAGTACCGAGGTGAGCAGTTCTTC. Translating gives CASSYEYRGEQFF.